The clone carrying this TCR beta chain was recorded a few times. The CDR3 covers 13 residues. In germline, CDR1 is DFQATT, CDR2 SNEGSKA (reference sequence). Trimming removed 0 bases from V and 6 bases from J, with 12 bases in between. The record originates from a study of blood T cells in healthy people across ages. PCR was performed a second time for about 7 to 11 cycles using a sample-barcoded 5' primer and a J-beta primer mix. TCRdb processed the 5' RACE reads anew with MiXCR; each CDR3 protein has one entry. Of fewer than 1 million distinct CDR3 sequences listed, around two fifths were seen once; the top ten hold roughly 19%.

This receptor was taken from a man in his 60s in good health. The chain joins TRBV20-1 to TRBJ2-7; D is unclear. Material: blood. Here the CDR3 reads CSAREVLKGEQYF. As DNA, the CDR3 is TGCAGTGCTAGAGAGGTGCTTAAGGGCGAGCAGTACTTC.